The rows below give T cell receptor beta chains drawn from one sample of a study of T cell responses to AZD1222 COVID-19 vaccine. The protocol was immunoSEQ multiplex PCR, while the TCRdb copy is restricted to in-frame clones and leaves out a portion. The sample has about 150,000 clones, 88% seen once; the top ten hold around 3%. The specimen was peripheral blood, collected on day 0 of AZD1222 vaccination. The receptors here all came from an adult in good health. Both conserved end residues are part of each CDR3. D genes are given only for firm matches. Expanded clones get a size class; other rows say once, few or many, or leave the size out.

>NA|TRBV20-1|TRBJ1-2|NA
TGCAGCGCCCCTTCGGGGCACCGCTACACCTTC
CSAPSGHRYTF
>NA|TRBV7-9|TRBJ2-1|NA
TGTGCCAGCAGCTTATCAGAGGTTCCTACCAATGAGCAGTTCTTC
CASSLSEVPTNEQFF
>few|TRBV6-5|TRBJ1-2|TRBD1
TGTGCCAGCAGTTACCATTCCCGGACAGGGGATGGCTACACCTTC
CASSYHSRTGDGYTF
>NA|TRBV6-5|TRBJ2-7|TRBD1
TGTGCCAGCAGGACCCCAGGGGGCGAGCAGTACTTC
CASRTPGGEQYF
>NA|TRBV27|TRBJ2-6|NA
TGTGCCAGCAAGATGTCTGGGGCCAACGTCCTGACTTTC
CASKMSGANVLTF
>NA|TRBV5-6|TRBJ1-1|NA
TGTGCCAGCAGCTTGGGGAGGTGGGGACGAGTTGGCACTGAAGCTTTCTTT
CASSLGRWGRVGTEAFF
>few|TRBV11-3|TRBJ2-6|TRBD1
TGTGCCAGCAGCTGGTCGACAGGGTTGGGCTCTGGGGCCAACGTCCTGACTTTC
CASSWSTGLGSGANVLTF
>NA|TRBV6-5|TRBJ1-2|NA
TGTGCCAGCAGTTACTCACAGTCCTTTTCTGATGGCTACACCTTC
CASSYSQSFSDGYTF
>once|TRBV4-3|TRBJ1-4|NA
TGCGCCAGCAGCCAATCCGGGCGTGATCGGTGGGAAAAACTGTTTTTT
CASSQSGRDRWEKLFF
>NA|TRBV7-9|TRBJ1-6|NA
TGTGCCAGCAGCTTAGGCAGGGTTAATTCACCCCTCCACTTT
CASSLGRVNSPLHF
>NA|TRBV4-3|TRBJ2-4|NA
TGCGCCAGCAGCCAAGATTTGACAGCCAAAAACATTCAGTACTTC
CASSQDLTAKNIQYF
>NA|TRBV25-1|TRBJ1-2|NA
TGTGCCAGCAGTGTTGGGGACTACGGTGGCTACACCTTC
CASSVGDYGGYTF
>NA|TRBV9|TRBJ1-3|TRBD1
TGTGCCAGCAGCGGTCAGGGGGCCGGAAACACCATATATTTT
CASSGQGAGNTIYF
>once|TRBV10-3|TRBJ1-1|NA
TGTGCCATCAGTCCCGGGGGCCTAAACACTGAAGCTTTCTTT
CAISPGGLNTEAFF
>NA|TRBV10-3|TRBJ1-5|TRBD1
TGTGCCATCAGTGAGGACAGGGTCAATCAGCCCCAGCATTTT
CAISEDRVNQPQHF
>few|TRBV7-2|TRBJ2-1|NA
TGTGCCAGCAGCTACGGGACCGCACCCAGTGAGCAGTTCTTC
CASSYGTAPSEQFF
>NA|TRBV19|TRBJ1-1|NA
TGTGCCAGTAGTCCCCGATGGGAATCCAACACTGAAGCTTTCTTT
CASSPRWESNTEAFF
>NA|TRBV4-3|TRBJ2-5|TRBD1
TGCGCCAGCAGCCCACGGACAGGGAGTGGGGAGACCCAGTACTTC
CASSPRTGSGETQYF
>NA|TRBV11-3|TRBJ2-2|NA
TGTGCCAGCAGCTTAGGGGGTACCGGGGAGCTGTTTTTT
CASSLGGTGELFF
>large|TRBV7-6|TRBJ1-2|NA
TGTGCCAGCAGCCTCCGACCCGAGGGCGGCGATAGCTACACCTTC
CASSLRPEGGDSYTF
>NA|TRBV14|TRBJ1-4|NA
TGTGCCAGCAGCCGCGGGGGAACTAATGAAAAACTGTTTTTT
CASSRGGTNEKLFF
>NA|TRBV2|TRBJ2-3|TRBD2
TGTGCCAGCAGTAGGGACTACCAGATAGATACGCAGTATTTT
CASSRDYQIDTQYF
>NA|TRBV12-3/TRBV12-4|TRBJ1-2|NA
TGTGCCAGCAGCTACAGGAATGGCTACACCTTC
CASSYRNGYTF
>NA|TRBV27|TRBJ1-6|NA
TGTGCCAGCAGTTACCTGGGAGGGGTCGGGTCACCCCTCCACTTT
CASSYLGGVGSPLHF
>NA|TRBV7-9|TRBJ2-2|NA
TGTGCCAGCATCGATCCGAAGGACAGTAACACCGGGGAGCTGTTTTTT
CASIDPKDSNTGELFF
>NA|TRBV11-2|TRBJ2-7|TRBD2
TGTGCCAGCAGCGGACTAGCGGGGGGCTACGAGCAGTACTTC
CASSGLAGGYEQYF
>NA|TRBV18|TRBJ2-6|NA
TGTGCCAGCTCACGGGAAACTTACTCTGGGGCCAACGTCCTGACTTTC
CASSRETYSGANVLTF
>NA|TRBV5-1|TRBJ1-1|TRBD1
TGCGCCAGCAGCTTGTACCCTCAGGGGGCGATCACTGAAGCTTTCTTT
CASSLYPQGAITEAFF
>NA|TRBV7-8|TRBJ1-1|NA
TGTGCCAGCAGCCGTGGCAGGAACACTGAAGCTTTCTTT
CASSRGRNTEAFF
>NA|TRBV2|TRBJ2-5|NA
TGTGCCAGCAGTGAAGGCGACAGCCAAGAGACCCAGTACTTC
CASSEGDSQETQYF
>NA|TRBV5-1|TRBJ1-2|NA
TGCGCCAGCAGCTCCGAGCGAAGGTATGGCTACACCTTC
CASSSERRYGYTF
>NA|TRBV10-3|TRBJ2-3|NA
TGTGCCATCAGTGAGACAAGACAGGTCACAGATACGCAGTATTTT
CAISETRQVTDTQYF
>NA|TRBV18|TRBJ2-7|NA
TGTGCCAGCGACGTCGGGTATGGCGAGCAGTACTTC
CASDVGYGEQYF
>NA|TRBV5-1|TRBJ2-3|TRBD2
TGCGCCAGCAGCGGGGGACTAGCGGGACCCAACACAGATACGCAGTATTTT
CASSGGLAGPNTDTQYF
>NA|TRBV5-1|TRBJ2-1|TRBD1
TGCGCCAGCAGCTTAGGACAGGCCCACAATGAGCAGTTCTTC
CASSLGQAHNEQFF
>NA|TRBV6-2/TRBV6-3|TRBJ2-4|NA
TGTGCCAGCAGCCCGGGGGGCGGGGGCAAAAACATTCAGTACTTC
CASSPGGGGKNIQYF
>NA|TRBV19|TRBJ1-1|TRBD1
TGTGCCAGTAGTACAACCGGGACAGGGAGGAGGAACACTGAAGCTTTCTTT
CASSTTGTGRRNTEAFF